This T cell receptor beta chain was profiled in a study of T cells in localized non-small cell lung cancer. Libraries were prepared by immunoSEQ multiplex PCR; TCRdb keeps only in-frame clonotypes and omits some of them. This table has 45,000 to 60,000 clones, over 75% appearing once. Study-wide results and caveats: T cell clonality was highest in uninvolved adjacent lung, above tumor.

CDR1 is SGDLS and CDR2 is YYNGEE in the germline V gene. The V end lost 0 bases, the J end lost 1 base, and 5 bases lay between the germline ends. The CDR3 is made up of 13 amino acids. A word on this clone: Its target is unknown.

The V call is TRBV9, the J call TRBJ2-7; D gene unclear. The source material was peripheral blood, sampled before any cancer treatment. This clonotype originated in a female donor of 60 years or more with stage II squamous cell lung carcinoma. CDR3 nucleotide sequence: TGTGCCAGCAGCGTAGCGCCTTCCTACGAGCAGTACTTC. Translating it yields CASSVAPSYEQYF.